The clone carrying this TCR beta chain was counted at least ten times. The record originates from a study of blood T cells in healthy people across ages. Each sample had at least 7 million PBMCs isolated. The amount of total RNA extracted per sample was at least 5.5 micrograms. Through a sample-barcoded 5' primer and a J-beta primer mix, a second PCR was run for roughly 6 to 12 cycles. TCRdb reanalysed the 5' RACE reads using MiXCR and keeps one entry per CDR3 protein. Among almost 550,000 distinct CDR3 sequences listed, around 24% were seen once. The same sample was also used in a study of T cells of mothers and their children.

The clonotype comes from a boy between 10 and 17 years old in good health. Sequenced: blood.

The CDR3 is CASSSRPGQGSRNTIYF. The CDR3 region has the DNA TGTGCCAGCAGTTCTAGGCCGGGACAGGGGTCTAGAAACACCATATATTTT. V and J are TRBV28 and TRBJ1-3; TRBD1 matches 10 bases. The CDR3 loop spans 17 amino acids. Germline loops: CDR1 MDHEN, CDR2 SYDVKM. J was trimmed by 5 bases and V by 4 bases; bases with no gene match: 11. Based on the CDR3 plus reference TRBV28 and TRBJ1-3, the full variable domain is DVKVTQSSRYLVKRTGEKVFLECVQDMDHENMFWYRQDPGLGLRLIYFSYDVKMKEKGDIPEGYSVSREKKERFSLILESASTNQTSMYLCASSSRPGQGSRNTIYFGEGSWLTVV.